These 9 T cell receptor beta chains originate from one sample sequenced in a study of beta chain features in type 1 diabetes (dated by TCRdb to 2016 to 2019). Receptor amplification or capture employed the immunoSEQ multiplex PCR assay. The High Capacity cDNA Reverse Transcription Kit was used to reverse transcribe all of the isolated RNA, meaning that expressed TCRB transcripts were what got sequenced. TCRdb stores this immuneACCESS table with in-frame sequences only. Part of the clones is absent; in the studies checked, under half of the shortfall reflects unresolved V genes, and no reason is known for the rest. This sample comprises about 620,000 clones, around 15% of them detected only once. 0.07% to 0.095% of the sample is held by the ten biggest clonotypes. Sequencing was performed on naive CD4+ T cells from blood. The cell subset or site label, read with the paper, signifies: true naive CD4+ T cells. The receptors shown here come from a man younger than 35 in good health.

CDR3 sequence reads: CASSSPGTGFRYTF. CDR3 nucleotide sequence: TGTGCCAGCAGTTCACCCGGGACAGGGTTCCGCTACACCTTC. The chain links TRBV6-5 to TRBJ1-2, with 9 bases lining up with TRBD1. J gave up 9 bases and V 4 bases, and 9 bases lay outside the gene matches. Germline CDR1 and CDR2: MNHEY and SVGAGI. CDR3 length: 14 residues.

Note on this clone: One junction end disagrees with the germline gene, perhaps due to a read error. The gene calls are TRBV11-2 and TRBJ2-3, with a tentative D call TRBD1 (6 bases). CDR1 is SGHAT, CDR2 FQNNGV, per germline. The CDR3 totals 13 residues. CDR3: CASSQGIADTQYF. In DNA form, the CDR3 reads TGCGCCAGCAGCCAGGGGATTGCAGATACGCAGTATTTT.

This clone appeared a few times. V gene TRBV5-4 combines with J gene TRBJ2-5; D may be TRBD2 (6 bases). V lost 4 bases and J 1 base, leaving 14 bases between the germline ends. The germline CDR1 and CDR2 sequences are SGHNT and YYREEE (reference sequence). The CDR3 is 15 residues long. In DNA, the CDR3 is TGTGCCAGCAGCGCGCCCCGGGACTCCCAAGAGACCCAGTACTTC. Its translation: CASSAPRDSQETQYF.

This clone was counted between two and nine times. The rearrangement uses TRBV28 and TRBJ2-3; 9 nucleotides agree with TRBD1. V shed 6 bases and J 4 bases; nucleotides not matched to a gene: 5. Germline CDR1 is MDHEN and CDR2 is SYDVKM. This CDR3 comprises 14 residues. CDR3 amino acids: CASRDTGGPDTQYF. In DNA form, the CDR3 reads TGTGCCAGCAGAGATACAGGGGGCCCAGATACGCAGTATTTT.

This clone was seen a few times. J is TRBJ2-6 and V is TRBV5-4; perhaps TRBD2 as D (6 bases). This CDR3 has 15 residues. V lost 4 bases to trimming and J lost 1 base, with 9 bases between them. The V gene's germline CDR1 is SGHNT and CDR2 YYREEE (reference sequence). The CDR3 loop reads CASSMGGSGANVLTF. Written as DNA, the CDR3 is TGTGCCAGCAGCATGGGGGGATCTGGGGCCAACGTCCTGACTTTC.

This sequence joins TRBV29-1 and TRBJ1-1; no definite D call. The CDR3 runs to 13 residues. The germline gives CDR1 SQVTM, CDR2 ANQGSEA. Trimming left V 5 bases short and J 5 bases short, with 15 bases between. CDR3 sequence: CSVKGPGRTEAFF. CDR3 coding DNA: TGCAGCGTTAAAGGACCGGGCAGGACTGAAGCTTTCTTT.

This clone has only a few counts. V gene TRBV9 combines with J gene TRBJ1-2; unclear D gene. The CDR3 covers 13 residues. The V end was cut by 0 bases, the J end by 1 base, with 4 bases between. The germline CDR1 and CDR2 sequences are SGDLS and YYNGEE. The CDR3 DNA sequence: TGTGCCAGCAGCGTAGAGCATAACTATGGCTACACCTTC. Residues: CASSVEHNYGYTF.

The rearrangement joins TRBV29-1 to TRBJ2-7; 9 nucleotides line up with TRBD2. Germline lookup yields CDR1 SQVTM and CDR2 ANQGSEA. The CDR3 totals 15 residues. The trim removed 5 bases at V and 3 bases at J, leaving 11 bases unmatched. The CDR3 spells CSVLTSSGRSYEQYF. In nucleotides, the CDR3 is TGCAGCGTTCTTACTAGTAGCGGGAGAAGCTACGAGCAGTACTTC.

This clone showed up just a few times. The rearrangement uses TRBV15 and TRBJ1-5, with D unresolved. Germline V gives CDR1 LNHNV, CDR2 YYDKDF (reference sequence). The CDR3 has 16 residues. V lost 3 bases, J lost 2 bases, and 14 bases lay in between. The CDR3 reads CATSRAPTGGNQPQHF. CDR3 bases: TGTGCCACCAGCAGGGCCCCGACGGGCGGCAATCAGCCCCAGCATTTT.